This is a list of T cell receptor beta chains from one sample in a study of cytomegalovirus exposure and HLA in healthy donors. Only in-frame clones appear in the TCRdb table, and some are missing; sequencing was by immunoSEQ multiplex PCR. Counted here are approximately 100,000 clones, under 85% occurring once; the ten biggest clones make up 10% to 11%. Sample: PBMCs. Receptors were obtained from a man between 35 and 55 years old in good health and CMV-seropositive. The CDR3 runs from the conserved cysteine through the conserved F or W. The D gene is left open where the match is weak. Rows give clone size only sometimes, using once, few, many, or a class for an expanded clone.

NA	TRBV5-5	TRBJ1-4	17	TRBD1	TGTGCCAGCAGCTTGGCCGGACAGGGTGCAACTAATGAAAAACTGTTTTTT	CASSLAGQGATNEKLFF
NA	TRBV20-1	TRBJ2-7	8	NA	TGCAGTGCACGGGGGCAGTACTTC	CSARGQYF
NA	TRBV18	TRBJ2-1	16	TRBD2	TGTGCCAGCTCACCATTTGCGGGGGAGTATTACAATGAGCAGTTCTTC	CASSPFAGEYYNEQFF
NA	TRBV28	TRBJ1-3	15	NA	TGTGCCAGCAGCCCACCACGGGGCTCTGGAAACACCATATATTTT	CASSPPRGSGNTIYF
NA	TRBV9	TRBJ1-2	14	NA	TGTGCCAGCAGCGCGGCCCTGGGCCTCTATGGCTACACCTTC	CASSAALGLYGYTF
NA	TRBV5-8	TRBJ1-6	16	TRBD1	TGTGCCAGCAGCTTGCAAACGGGACAGATAATTTCACCCCTCCACTTT	CASSLQTGQIISPLHF
NA	TRBV28	TRBJ1-2	12	NA	TGTGCCAGCACGGGGGGCGCGCGGGGCTACACCTTC	CASTGGARGYTF
many	TRBV7-3	TRBJ2-3	15	TRBD2	TGTGCCAGCAGACAAACTAGCGGGGGTACAGATACGCAGTATTTT	CASRQTSGGTDTQYF
NA	TRBV21-1	TRBJ2-3	16	NA	TGTGCCAGCAGCAAAGAGTGGGACAGTAGCACAGATACGCAGTATTTT	CASSKEWDSSTDTQYF
NA	TRBV6-1	TRBJ2-3	16	NA	TGTGCCAGCAGTGAATATGGCGCGGGGCCGTCACATACGCAGTATTTT	CASSEYGAGPSHTQYF
NA	TRBV7-3	TRBJ2-2	17	NA	TGTGCCAGCAGCCCCGACAGGCCGAACGCGAACACCGGGGAGCTGTTTTTT	CASSPDRPNANTGELFF
NA	TRBV7-2	TRBJ2-5	15	TRBD2	TGTGCCAGCAGGTTGGCGGGGGGGTCTTCAGAGACCCAGTACTTC	CASRLAGGSSETQYF
NA	TRBV7-9	TRBJ2-1	17	NA	TGTGCCAGCAGCTTAGACGGGCCTCGGGGCTCCTACAATGAGCAGTTCTTC	CASSLDGPRGSYNEQFF
NA	TRBV6-5	TRBJ2-1	15	TRBD2	TGTGCCAGCAGTTACGGGACTAGCGGGATCCATGAGCAGTTCTTC	CASSYGTSGIHEQFF
NA	TRBV7-9	TRBJ2-3	13	TRBD1	TGTGCCAGCAGCCGGACAGGTGCAGATACGCAGTATTTT	CASSRTGADTQYF
NA	TRBV11-3	TRBJ1-3	12	NA	TGTGCCAGCAGCGCAGGGGGAAACACCATATATTTT	CASSAGGNTIYF
few	TRBV6-5	TRBJ1-2	14	TRBD1	TGTGCCAGCAGTTACGTAGGGGGCACTGGTGGCTACACCTTC	CASSYVGGTGGYTF
few	TRBV11-1	TRBJ2-7	13	TRBD2	TGTGCCAGCAGCCGGGGGGGCCTCTACGAGCAGTACTTC	CASSRGGLYEQYF
NA	TRBV6-6	TRBJ1-5	15	NA	TGTGCCAGCAGTCAATATAGGGGTATCAATCAGCCCCAGCATTTT	CASSQYRGINQPQHF
NA	TRBV4-3	TRBJ2-1	14	NA	TGCGCCAGCAGCCAAGCATTAGTCCGTAATGAGCAGTTCTTC	CASSQALVRNEQFF
once	TRBV7-9	TRBJ2-5	15	TRBD1	TGTGCCAGCAGTCCGCAACAGGGGAAACAAGAGACCCAGTACTTC	CASSPQQGKQETQYF
NA	TRBV28	TRBJ2-7	16	NA	TGTGCCAGCAGTTTAGGTCAGATCGTCTTGACTGGCGAGCAGTACTTC	CASSLGQIVLTGEQYF
NA	TRBV7-9	TRBJ2-1	17	NA	TGTTCCAGCAGCCCCTGGGGGCGGGGGAGCTCCTACAATGAGCAGTTCTTC	CSSSPWGRGSSYNEQFF
NA	TRBV7-2	TRBJ2-1	15	TRBD1	TGTGCCAGCAGCCCCGACTGGGACAGGGGCGATGAGCAGTTCTTC	CASSPDWDRGDEQFF
NA	TRBV19	TRBJ1-2	16	TRBD1	TGTGCCAGTAGTAGGTCGACAGGGGGTACCCACTATGGCTACACCTTC	CASSRSTGGTHYGYTF
few	TRBV19	TRBJ1-2	13	NA	TGTGCCAGTAGTACGATAGGGGGTCCTGGCTACACCTTC	CASSTIGGPGYTF
NA	TRBV5-1	TRBJ2-3	16	TRBD2	TGCGCCAGCAGCTTAACTAGCGGGGGAAGCACAGATACGCAGTATTTT	CASSLTSGGSTDTQYF
NA	TRBV28	TRBJ1-2	13	NA	TGTGCCAGCAGAGCACAGGCACTCGGCGGCTACACCTTC	CASRAQALGGYTF
NA	TRBV5-1	TRBJ2-3	17	TRBD1	TGCGCCAGCAGCTTGCGGTATAACAGGGGATCCACAGATACGCAGTATTTT	CASSLRYNRGSTDTQYF